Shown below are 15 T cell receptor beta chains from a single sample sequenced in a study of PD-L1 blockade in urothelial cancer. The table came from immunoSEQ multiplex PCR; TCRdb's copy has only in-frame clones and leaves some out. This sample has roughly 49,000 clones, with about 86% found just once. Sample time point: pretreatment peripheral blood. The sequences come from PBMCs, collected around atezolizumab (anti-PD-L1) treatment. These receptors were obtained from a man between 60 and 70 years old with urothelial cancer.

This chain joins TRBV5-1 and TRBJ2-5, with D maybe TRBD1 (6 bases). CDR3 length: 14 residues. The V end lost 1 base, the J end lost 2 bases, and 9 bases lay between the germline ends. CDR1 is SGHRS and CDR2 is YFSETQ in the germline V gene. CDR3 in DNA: TGCGCCAGCAGCTTGACCGGACAGCAAGAGACCCAGTACTTC. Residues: CASSLTGQQETQYF.

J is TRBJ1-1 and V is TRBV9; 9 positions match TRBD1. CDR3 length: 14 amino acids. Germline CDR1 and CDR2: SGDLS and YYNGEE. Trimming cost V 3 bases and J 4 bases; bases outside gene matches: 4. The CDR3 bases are TGTGCCAGCAGCGGGGGACAGGGCGGCACTGAAGCTTTCTTT. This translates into CASSGGQGGTEAFF. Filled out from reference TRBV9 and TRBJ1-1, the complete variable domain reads DSGVTQTPKHLITATGQRVTLRCSPRSGDLSVYWYQQSLDQGLQFLIQYYNGEERAKGNILERFSAQQFPDLHSELNLSSLELGDSALYFCASSGGQGGTEAFFGQGTRLTVV.

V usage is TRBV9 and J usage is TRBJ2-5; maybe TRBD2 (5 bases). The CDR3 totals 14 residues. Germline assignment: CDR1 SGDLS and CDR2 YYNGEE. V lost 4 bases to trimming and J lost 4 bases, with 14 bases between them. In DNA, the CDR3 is TGTGCCAGCAGCCCCGGAGGAGGCACAGAGACCCAGTACTTC. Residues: CASSPGGGTETQYF.

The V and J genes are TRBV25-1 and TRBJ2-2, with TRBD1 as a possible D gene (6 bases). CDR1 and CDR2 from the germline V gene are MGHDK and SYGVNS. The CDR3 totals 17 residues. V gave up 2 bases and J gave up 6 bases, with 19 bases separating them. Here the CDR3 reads CASSESRGQRYPGELFF. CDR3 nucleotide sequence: TGTGCCAGCAGTGAAAGTCGCGGACAGCGGTACCCCGGGGAGCTGTTTTTT.

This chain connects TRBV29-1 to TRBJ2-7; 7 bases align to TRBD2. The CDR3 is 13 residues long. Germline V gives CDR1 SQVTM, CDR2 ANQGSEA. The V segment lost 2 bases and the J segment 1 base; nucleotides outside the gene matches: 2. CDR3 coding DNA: TGCAGCGTTGAAACTAGCGAGTCCTACGAGCAGTACTTC. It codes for CSVETSESYEQYF.

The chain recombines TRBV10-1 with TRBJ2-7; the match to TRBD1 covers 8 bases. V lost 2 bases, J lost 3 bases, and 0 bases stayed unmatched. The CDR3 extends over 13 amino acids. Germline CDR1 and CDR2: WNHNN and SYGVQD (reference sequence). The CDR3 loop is CASSEDRGYEQYF. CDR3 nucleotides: TGCGCCAGCAGTGAGGACAGGGGCTACGAGCAGTACTTC.

The CDR3 DNA follows: TGCAGCGCCCACGCGGGACAGGGGATAGATGAGCAGTTCTTC. It specifies CSAHAGQGIDEQFF. The chain employs TRBV29-1 and TRBJ2-1; TRBD1 matches 10 bases. CDR1 and CDR2 (germline): SQVTM, ANQGSEA. The CDR3 runs 14 residues. The V segment lost 7 bases and the J segment 8 bases; nucleotides outside the gene matches: 11.

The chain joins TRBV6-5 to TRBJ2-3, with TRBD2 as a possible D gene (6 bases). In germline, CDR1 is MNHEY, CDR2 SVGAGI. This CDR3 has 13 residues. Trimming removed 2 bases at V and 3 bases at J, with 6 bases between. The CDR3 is CASSYGGTDTQYF. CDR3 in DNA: TGTGCCAGCAGTTACGGGGGGACAGATACGCAGTATTTT.

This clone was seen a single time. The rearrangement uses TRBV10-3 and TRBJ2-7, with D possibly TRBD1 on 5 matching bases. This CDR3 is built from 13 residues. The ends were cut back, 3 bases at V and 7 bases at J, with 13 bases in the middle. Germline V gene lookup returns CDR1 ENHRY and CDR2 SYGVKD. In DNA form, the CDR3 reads TGTGCCATCAGTGACTACCTGGGGCGAGAGCAGTACTTC. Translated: CAISDYLGREQYF.

In DNA form, the CDR3 reads TGTGCCTGGTTAGCGGCGGGTACGCAGTATTTT. It specifies CAWLAAGTQYF. The chain uses TRBV30 and TRBJ2-3; tentatively, D is TRBD2 (6 bases). The germline V and J ends were trimmed by 5 bases and 8 bases, with 11 bases remaining between them. This CDR3 has 11 amino acids. Germline V CDR1 and CDR2: GTSNPN, SVGIG (reference sequence).

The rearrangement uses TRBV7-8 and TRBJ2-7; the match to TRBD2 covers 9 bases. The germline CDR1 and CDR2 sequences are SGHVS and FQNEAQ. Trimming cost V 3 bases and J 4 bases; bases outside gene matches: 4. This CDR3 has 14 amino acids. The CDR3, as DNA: TGTGCCAGCAGCTTTAGCGGGAGAGGGTACGAGCAGTACTTC. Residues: CASSFSGRGYEQYF.

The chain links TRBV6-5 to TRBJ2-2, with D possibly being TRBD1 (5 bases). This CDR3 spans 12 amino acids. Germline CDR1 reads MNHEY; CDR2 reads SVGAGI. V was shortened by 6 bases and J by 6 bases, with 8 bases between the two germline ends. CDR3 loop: CASRRQSGELFF. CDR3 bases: TGTGCCAGCAGGAGACAGTCCGGGGAGCTGTTTTTT.

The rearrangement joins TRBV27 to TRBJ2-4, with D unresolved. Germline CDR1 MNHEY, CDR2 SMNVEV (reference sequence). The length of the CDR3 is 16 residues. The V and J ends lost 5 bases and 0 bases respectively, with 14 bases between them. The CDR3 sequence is CASSPTFYLAKNIQYF. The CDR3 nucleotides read TGTGCCAGCAGTCCGACTTTCTATTTAGCCAAAAACATTCAGTACTTC.

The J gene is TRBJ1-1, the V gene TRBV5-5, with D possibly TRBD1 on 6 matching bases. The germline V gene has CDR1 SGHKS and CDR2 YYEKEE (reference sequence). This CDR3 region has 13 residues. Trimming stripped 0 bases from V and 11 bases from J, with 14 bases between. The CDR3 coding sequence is TGTGCCAGCAGCTTGGGAGCAGGGGTGGTTGCTTTCTTT. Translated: CASSLGAGVVAFF.

The CDR3 coding sequence is TGTGCCAGCAGTCTTGGATTGGCGGGACAGCCTGGCTACACCTTC. Encoded protein: CASSLGLAGQPGYTF. The V and J genes are TRBV7-6 and TRBJ1-2, with 7 bases fitting TRBD1. CDR1 SGHVS and CDR2 FNYEAQ come from the germline V gene. The CDR3 sequence is 15 residues long. Unmatched junction bases numbered 14, after V lost 6 bases and J lost 7 bases.